The present entry profiles one T cell receptor (beta chain) with its context. No antigen is known for it. Germline V gene lookup returns CDR1 GTSNPN and CDR2 SVGIG (reference sequence). CDR3 length: 13 residues. Trimming stripped 5 bases from V and 4 bases from J, with 12 bases between. Some clones are missing from TCRdb's copy, which holds only in-frame ones; the method was immunoSEQ multiplex PCR. Here the sample spans roughly 69,000 clones, about 91% being singletons. This entry is derived from a study of OX40 agonist ivuxolimab in advanced cancers. The overall study: Patients received the agonistic anti-OX40 (CD134) antibody ivuxolimab. Overall study findings and caveats: Clonal expansion was seen in CD4+ and CD8+ blood T cells by week 6 at 0.1 to 3.0 mg/kg.

The gene calls are TRBV30 and TRBJ2-1; D might be TRBD2 (5 bases). The sample was CD4+ or CD8+ T cells sorted from blood, taken in a trial of the OX40 agonist ivuxolimab. This clonotype was sampled from an adult with an advanced solid tumor such as melanoma, head and neck, liver or kidney cancer. The CDR3, as DNA: TGTGCCTGGGGACGCGGACTTTACAATGAGCAGTTCTTC. Amino acid sequence: CAWGRGLYNEQFF.